This entry lists 15 T cell receptor beta chains sequenced from one sample in a study of shared clonotypes between healthy human individuals. Profiled with immunoSEQ multiplex PCR; TCRdb holds only in-frame clones, not every one. The repertoire includes about 820,000 clones, 80% to 95% of them detected once, and under 30% sits in the top ten. As defined, naive CD8 cells were CD45RO-negative and positively selected for CCR7, with terminally differentiated effector memory CD45RA+ cells excluded. Sample: naive CD8+ T cells sorted from blood. These receptors all stem from a man aged 25-40 years in good health.

The gene calls are TRBV5-3 and TRBJ2-7, with 14 positions matching TRBD2. TRBV5-3 is an open reading frame, and its role is uncertain. The CDR3 consists of 18 residues. V lost 10 bases and J lost 3; bases outside the gene matches: 18. This CDR3 is CALVAGLAGGSFNYEQYF. CDR3 coding DNA: TGTGCCCTAGTCGCCGGACTAGCGGGAGGTTCTTTTAACTACGAGCAGTACTTC.

CDR3 DNA: TGCGCCAGCAGCCAAGAAGGACTAGCGGGAGGGCCAAGTGAGCAGTTCTTC. Its translation is CASSQEGLAGGPSEQFF. The chain carries TRBV4-1 and TRBJ2-1; the match to TRBD2 covers 15 bases. CDR3 size: 17 residues. J gave up 9 bases and V 0 bases, and 6 bases lay outside the gene matches. Germline V gene sequence: CDR1 MGHRA, CDR2 YSYEKL.

The chain combines TRBV5-1 with TRBJ1-2; TRBD1 agrees at 8 bases. Germline CDR1 reads SGHRS; CDR2 reads YFSETQ. Trimming at V came to 4 bases and at J to 4 bases, leaving 9 bases not matched to a gene. The CDR3 runs 15 residues. CDR3 residues: CASSPGTGPGYGYTF. The CDR3 DNA reads TGCGCCAGCAGCCCGGGGACAGGCCCCGGCTATGGCTACACCTTC.

The genes are TRBV29-1 and TRBJ2-1; 9 bases align to TRBD2. Germline CDR1 and CDR2: SQVTM and ANQGSEA. The CDR3 extends over 16 amino acids. The V gene end was trimmed by 3 bases and the J gene end by 10 bases; junction bases not matched to a gene: 16. CDR3 sequence: CSVDGASGDLPDEQFF. The CDR3 nucleotides read TGCAGCGTTGACGGAGCTAGCGGGGATCTTCCGGACGAGCAGTTCTTC.

This chain connects TRBV9 to TRBJ2-3; the match to TRBD2 covers 8 bases. Germline CDR1 SGDLS, CDR2 YYNGEE. The CDR3 is 14 amino acids. V dropped 3 bases and J dropped 4; count of bases not matched to a gene: 4. CDR3 protein: CASSASGSSDTQYF. The DNA for the CDR3 is TGTGCCAGCAGCGCAAGCGGGAGCTCAGATACGCAGTATTTT.

The CDR3 spells CASSYSRGPPGEQFF. CDR3 DNA sequence: TGTGCCAGCAGTTACTCACGGGGCCCCCCGGGGGAGCAGTTCTTC. The V and J genes are TRBV6-6 and TRBJ2-1; TRBD1 or TRBD2 may be the D gene (5 bases each). V lost 0 bases to trimming and J lost 10 bases, with 16 bases between them. Germline V gene data show CDR1 as MNHNY and CDR2 as SVGAGI (reference sequence). The CDR3 runs to 15 residues.

On this clone itself: This likely traces to a read error, being one base from a far larger clone. This chain connects TRBV7-9 to TRBJ2-7; TRBD1 aligns across 9 bases. The CDR3 loop spans 15 amino acids. The germline CDR1 and CDR2 sequences are SEHNR and FQNEAQ (reference sequence). With V trimmed by 0 bases and J by 3 bases, 3 bases remained unmatched. The chain's CDR3 is CASSLAGQGNYEQYF. The DNA for the CDR3 is TGTGCCAGCAGCTTAGCCGGACAGGGGAACTACGAGCAGTACTTC.

The chain recombines TRBV5-4 with TRBJ2-3; 7 bases are a match to TRBD2. From germline, CDR1 is SGHNT and CDR2 YYREEE (reference sequence). CDR3 length: 12 amino acids. The V gene end was trimmed by 3 bases and the J gene end by 10 bases; junction bases not matched to a gene: 5. The CDR3 sequence is CASSSLTSPQYF. CDR3 DNA: TGTGCCAGCAGCTCCCTGACTAGCCCGCAGTATTTT.

This clone occurred once. The chain is built from TRBV14 and TRBJ2-7; TRBD2 might be the D (6 bases). Germline CDR1 is SGHDN and CDR2 is FVKESK. The CDR3 length is 17 residues. Trimming pared 1 base from V and 0 bases from J, leaving 16 bases between. CDR3 loop: CASSQVGTGFSSYEQYF. In DNA, the CDR3 is TGTGCCAGCAGCCAAGTAGGGACTGGGTTCTCCTCCTACGAGCAGTACTTC.

The rearrangement uses TRBV4-1 and TRBJ2-1, with 8 bases matching TRBD2. Trimming cost V 0 bases and J 2 bases; bases outside gene matches: 6. The CDR3 spans 17 residues. Germline assignment: CDR1 MGHRA and CDR2 YSYEKL. The CDR3 here is CASSQDRTGGPYNEQFF. Written as DNA, the CDR3 is TGCGCCAGCAGCCAAGATAGAACGGGAGGGCCCTACAATGAGCAGTTCTTC.

This chain connects TRBV19 to TRBJ2-1; D perhaps matches TRBD2 (5 bases). Trimming shortened V by 8 bases and J by 10 bases, and 24 bases separated the two germline ends. The CDR3 loop spans 15 amino acids. The germline gives CDR1 LNHDA, CDR2 SQIVND (reference sequence). The CDR3 spells CASGYPGYGDVEQFF. The CDR3 bases are TGTGCCAGTGGGTATCCGGGGTATGGCGACGTGGAGCAGTTCTTC.

The chain is built from TRBV19 and TRBJ1-5; D remains unclear. V lost 2 bases, J lost 0 bases, and 5 bases lay in between. CDR3 length: 14 residues. Germline lookup yields CDR1 LNHDA and CDR2 SQIVND (reference sequence). CDR3 residues: CASSITRSNQPQHF. The CDR3 DNA reads as TGTGCCAGTAGTATAACCCGTAGCAATCAGCCCCAGCATTTT.

V gene TRBV27 combines with J gene TRBJ2-7, with no clear D. Germline CDR1 MNHEY, CDR2 SMNVEV (reference sequence). This CDR3 region has 14 residues. Deletions cut 1 base from V and 0 bases from J, with 7 bases between. CDR3 DNA: TGTGCCAGCAGTTTATTGGGGAACTCCTACGAGCAGTACTTC. Translating gives CASSLLGNSYEQYF.

The genes are TRBV27 and TRBJ1-5; 8 positions match TRBD1. The CDR3 runs 17 residues. V lost 5 bases, J lost 4 bases, and 13 bases stayed unmatched. The germline CDR1 and CDR2 sequences are MNHEY and SMNVEV (reference sequence). The CDR3 DNA reads TGTGCCAGCAGTACGGTGGGGGTGACAGGGGCAAATCAGCCCCAGCATTTT. Translating gives CASSTVGVTGANQPQHF.

J is TRBJ2-1 and V is TRBV19; TRBD2 agrees at 8 bases. CDR1 is LNHDA and CDR2 is SQIVND in the germline V gene (reference sequence). The junction had 8 bases not matched to a gene; V was cut back by 6 bases and J by 4 bases. This CDR3 has 15 residues. This chain's CDR3 is CASRTSGSLYNEQFF. The CDR3 bases are TGTGCCAGTAGAACGAGCGGGAGCCTTTACAATGAGCAGTTCTTC.